This T cell receptor beta chain appears in the sequencing data of a study of blood T cell repertoires in COVID-19. Study overall: Donors in the United States, Italy and Spain gave samples during acute or convalescent COVID-19. T cells, B-cell-depleted T cells, or PBMCs provided the cDNA or gDNA that served as material.

The CDR3 consists of 14 residues. The germline V gene has CDR1 SGHKS and CDR2 YYEKEE (reference sequence). Trimming took off 4 bases at V and 6 bases at J, with 17 bases between the two ends. Patients at the Seattle site were enrolled during active infection and followed longitudinally. Authors' analysis steps: Reference gene primer amplification in the assay estimated nucleated cell counts. Using immunoSEQ multiplex PCR, the repertoire was profiled, and TCRdb retains in-frame clones only, with some absent. The DNA was the basis for D and trimming; V, J and clone size are from that table. Among about 170,000 clones, 82% were seen once, and the ten largest hold 6.5% to 8.5%.

J is TRBJ2-7 and V is TRBV5-5; weak D call: TRBD2 (5 bases). The TCR was taken from a woman aged 40 to 50 with COVID-19, enrolled during active disease. Specimen: peripheral blood. The CDR3 sequence is CASSTTQEGGEQYV. The CDR3 DNA reads as TGTGCCAGCAGCACAACACAAGAGGGTGGCGAGCAGTACGTC.